This TCR beta chain was sequenced for a study of T cell responses to AZD1222 COVID-19 vaccine. Study-level findings and limits: Most donors were white British, females outnumbered males, and clonal diversity was possibly underestimated.

Trimming cost V 1 base and J 7 bases; bases outside gene matches: 7. The germline V gene has CDR1 MGHRA and CDR2 YSYEKL. This CDR3 spans 16 amino acids. A remark on this clone: The target antigen is unknown.

TCRdb's copy holds only in-frame clones and misses some; the assay was immunoSEQ multiplex PCR. The data contain 120,000 to 150,000 clones, approximately 89% of them seen just once; the ten biggest clones take up roughly 1.7%. This rearrangement joins TRBV4-1 to TRBJ2-2; 9 bases line up with TRBD1. The origin of this receptor is an adult who received the AZD1222 COVID-19 vaccine. The sample here was peripheral blood, taken 28 days after the second AZD1222 dose. Here the CDR3 DNA reads TGCGCCAGCAGCCAAGTGGGACAGGGTGGGGTCGGGGAGCTGTTTTTT. Its protein product is CASSQVGQGGVGELFF.